These T cell receptor beta chains were read from a single sample in a study of cytomegalovirus exposure and HLA in healthy donors. The method was immunoSEQ multiplex PCR; TCRdb's version includes in-frame clones alone and lacks a portion of them. The sample lists roughly 150,000 clones; over 75% were seen once. Sequencing was performed on PBMCs. The source of these receptors is a woman aged 30 to 39 in good health and CMV-seronegative. Both conserved end residues are part of each CDR3. Each record gives: V gene, J gene, D gene, CDR3 protein. A D gene is named only where the DNA matches it firmly.

>TRBV10-1|TRBJ1-4|-
CASRSSANEKLFF
>TRBV9|TRBJ2-3|-
CASSVVGHGTDTQYF
>TRBV7-8|TRBJ2-2|TRBD2
CASSSRLAGVTGELFF
>TRBV5-1|TRBJ2-2|-
CASSSGQITNTGELVF
>TRBV5-1|TRBJ1-4|TRBD1
CASSLVTGVGEKLFF
>TRBV7-3|TRBJ2-7|TRBD2
CASSTSGGPYEQYF
>TRBV7-9|TRBJ2-7|-
CASSDRPDEQYF
>TRBV5-1|TRBJ1-2|-
CASSSIQGQGSYTF
>TRBV18|TRBJ2-1|TRBD1
CASSGQGNEQFF
>TRBV29-1|TRBJ2-3|TRBD1
CSGQGAVVTDTQYF
>TRBV4-1|-|-
CASSRSGFWAYEQYF
>TRBV7-6|TRBJ2-5|TRBD2
CANTRLAGDQETQYF
>TRBV5-5|TRBJ2-5|-
CASSLGTPTQETQYF
>TRBV12-2|TRBJ2-3|-
CASRFDPDTRRVTDTQYF
>TRBV29-1|TRBJ1-2|TRBD1
CSVDYDRGLANYGYTF
>TRBV4-1|TRBJ1-6|TRBD1
CASSQDSRDREVSPLHF
>TRBV6-1|TRBJ1-1|-
CASSEVREAEAFF
>TRBV12-1|TRBJ1-5|-
CASSFTRKNQPQHF
>TRBV7-9|TRBJ1-2|-
CASTRKGARNYGYTF
>TRBV15|TRBJ2-5|TRBD2
CATSRDTSVGGKTQYF
>TRBV2|TRBJ1-5|-
CASSERGRGGLHF
>TRBV9|TRBJ2-5|TRBD2
CASSVGSGGTHQQETQYF
>TRBV7-2|TRBJ2-5|TRBD2
CASSLGREGGTQYF
>TRBV11-3|TRBJ2-1|-
CASSLGRRGHNEQFF
>TRBV6-5|TRBJ1-4|-
CASKGGLLQEKLFF
>TRBV7-2|TRBJ2-2|-
CASSLVTGSGELFF
>TRBV6-1|TRBJ2-7|TRBD1
CASREMTGSSYEQYF
>TRBV19|TRBJ1-1|-
CASSIVGRVNTEAFF
>TRBV9|TRBJ2-5|TRBD1
CASTRVGQPGETQYF
>TRBV5-1|TRBJ1-1|-
CASSLVTKDPNGAFF
>TRBV6-5|TRBJ1-1|TRBD1
CASIRRQGGTEAFF
>TRBV10-3|TRBJ1-4|-
CAISAGGNEKLFF
>TRBV10-2|TRBJ1-4|TRBD1
CASSGDRLGEKLFF
>TRBV21-1|TRBJ1-5|-
CASSKDGGQGVNQPQHF
>TRBV5-4|TRBJ2-4|-
CASSPQKREDIQYF
>TRBV18|TRBJ1-1|TRBD1
CASSPDRAEAFF
>TRBV6-5|TRBJ1-3|-
CASSLRGSGNTIYF
>TRBV10-2|TRBJ1-2|-
CASKANLVYGYTF
>TRBV27|TRBJ2-7|TRBD2
CATFKLAGGNYEQYF
>TRBV11-3|TRBJ2-3|TRBD2
CASSLGLAGGPQYF
>TRBV6-5|TRBJ1-5|TRBD1
CASSAGTENQPQHF
>TRBV2|TRBJ1-5|-
CASSRIRDQPQHF
>TRBV27|TRBJ2-2|TRBD1
CASSFQGARGGELFF
>TRBV7-2|TRBJ2-6|-
CASSLQGPRSGANVLTF